Listed below are T cell receptor beta chains from one sample, sequenced in a study of cytomegalovirus exposure and HLA in healthy donors. Some clones are missing from TCRdb's copy, which holds only in-frame ones; the method was immunoSEQ multiplex PCR. Of over 55,000 clones listed, around 96% are singletons. What was sequenced was PBMCs. Every receptor here comes from a man younger than 35 in good health and CMV-seronegative. Both conserved end residues are part of each CDR3. A D gene is named only where the DNA matches it firmly. A clone size is listed for some rows: how often the clone was seen (once, few, many), or a class if it is expanded.

>TRBJ2-1|TRBV27|-|-
TGTGCCAGCAGTTTAATGGCTAAGGGCGGGGAGCAGTTCTTC
CASSLMAKGGEQFF
>TRBJ2-7|TRBV6-1|-|TRBD2
TGTGCCAGCAGTTTTACTAGCGGGAGCGACGAGCAGTACTTC
CASSFTSGSDEQYF
>TRBJ2-2|TRBV4-2|-|-
TGTGCCAGCAGCCAAGATTTCGGCGGGGAGCTGTTTTTT
CASSQDFGGELFF
>TRBJ2-3|TRBV4-2|-|-
TGTGCCAGCAGCCAAGCGTGGCGTCTAGTTGCCGCAGATACGCAGTATTTT
CASSQAWRLVAADTQYF
>TRBJ2-5|TRBV7-9|-|TRBD1
TGTGCCAGCAGCTTTCAGGACAGGAGCACGGAGACCCAGTACTTC
CASSFQDRSTETQYF
>TRBJ2-2|TRBV7-7|-|-
TGTGCTAGCAGCTCGGGGATGAACACCGGGGAGCTGTTTTTT
CASSSGMNTGELFF
>TRBJ1-1|TRBV6-5|-|-
TGTGCCAGCAGTCCGGGATTGAACACTGAAGCTTTCTTT
CASSPGLNTEAFF
>TRBJ2-1|TRBV4-1|-|-
TGCGCCAGCAGCCAGAGAAAAGGAGTAGAGGACAATGAGCAGTTCTTC
CASSQRKGVEDNEQFF
>TRBJ2-7|TRBV20-1|-|-
TGCAGTGCGCCAGGTCGCGAGCAGTACTTC
CSAPGREQYF
>TRBJ2-2|TRBV7-9|-|-
TGTGCCAGCTCTCTGACCGGGGAGCTGTTTTTT
CASSLTGELFF
>TRBJ2-2|TRBV28|-|TRBD2
TGTGCCAGCAGTTTAGAGCGGGAGGGCCTCGGGGAGCTGTTTTTT
CASSLEREGLGELFF
>TRBJ2-3|TRBV6-1|-|-
TGTGCCAGCAGTGAAAATGTAGGGGCAGATACGCAGTATTTT
CASSENVGADTQYF
>TRBJ1-3|TRBV18|-|-
TGTGCCAGCTCACCTCAAAGTAGCTCTGGAAACACCATATATTTT
CASSPQSSSGNTIYF
>TRBJ2-1|TRBV27|-|TRBD2
TGTGCCAGCAGCCGGACTAGCGGGAGCAATGAGCAGTTCTTC
CASSRTSGSNEQFF
>TRBJ2-1|TRBV11-2|-|-
TGTGCCAGCAGTGAAGAGGCCAGCTCCTACAATGAGCAGTTCTTC
CASSEEASSYNEQFF
>TRBJ2-1|TRBV7-9|-|TRBD2
TGTGCCAGCATCTGGGGCGGGAGAGTCAATGAGCAGTTCTTC
CASIWGGRVNEQFF
>TRBJ2-7|TRBV7-2|-|-
TGTGCCAGCAGCCAGGACTATACCTACGAGCAGTACTTC
CASSQDYTYEQYF
>TRBJ2-1|TRBV28|-|TRBD2
TGTGCCAGCAGTCAAGGGACTACTCTATCCAGTGACGGTGAGCAGTTCTTC
CASSQGTTLSSDGEQFF
>TRBJ2-7|TRBV27|-|TRBD2
TGTGCCAGCAGTTCCTACTGGGCTAGCGGGAACATGATAACAGGCAACGAGCAGTACTTC
CASSSYWASGNMITGNEQYF
>TRBJ2-7|TRBV7-9|few|TRBD2
TGTGCCAGCAGCTTAGGGCGCGGGAGGGCCAACCACGAGCAGTACTTC
CASSLGRGRANHEQYF
>TRBJ2-1|TRBV7-2|-|TRBD1
TGTGCCAGCAGCCCCTCGACAGGGAACTACAATGAGCAGTTCTTC
CASSPSTGNYNEQFF
>TRBJ2-7|TRBV11-2|-|TRBD2
TGTGCCAGCAGCCAAGGACTAGCGGGATTGTACGAGCAGTACTTC
CASSQGLAGLYEQYF
>TRBJ1-2|TRBV30|once|-
TGTGCCTGGAGTGTCACAGGGTTTGGTGGCTACACCTTC
CAWSVTGFGGYTF
>TRBJ2-2|TRBV5-6|-|TRBD2
TGTGCCAGCAGCCCCGGACTAGCGGCGAACACCGGGGAGCTGTTTTTT
CASSPGLAANTGELFF
>TRBJ2-5|TRBV27|-|TRBD2
TGTGCCAGCAGTCGTCGGGGGGGAGAGACCCAGTACTTC
CASSRRGGETQYF
>TRBJ2-4|TRBV11-2|-|-
TGTGCCAGCAGCTTAGACCCGGGAAACATTCAGTACTTC
CASSLDPGNIQYF
>TRBJ1-3|TRBV28|-|-
TGTGCCAGCAGTTTACCGGGGGGGAGTGGAAACACCATATATTTT
CASSLPGGSGNTIYF
>TRBJ2-5|TRBV6-1|once|-
TGTGCCAGCAGTGTACTCGGGGCCCAGTACTTC
CASSVLGAQYF
>TRBJ1-1|TRBV2|-|-
TGTGCCAGCAGTGTCACGGTGAACACTGAAGCTTTCTTT
CASSVTVNTEAFF
>TRBJ1-5|TRBV6-1|-|-
TGTGCCAGCAGTGAAGCCCCTCTCCTCCATTTT
CASSEAPLLHF
>TRBJ2-7|TRBV10-3|-|-
TGTGCCATCAGTGAGGACAGTAACGAGCAGTACTTC
CAISEDSNEQYF
>TRBJ2-2|TRBV28|-|TRBD2
TGTGCCAGTCTAACAGCGGGATACACCGGGGAGCTGTTTTTT
CASLTAGYTGELFF
>TRBJ2-1|TRBV10-2|-|TRBD2
TGCGCCAGCAGTGATAAGGTAGCGGGAGGGGAAGATGAGCAGTTCTTC
CASSDKVAGGEDEQFF
>TRBJ2-2|TRBV6-4|-|TRBD2
TGTGCCAGCAGTGCTCTAGCGGCGGACCCCACCGGGGAGCTGTTTTTT
CASSALAADPTGELFF
>TRBJ1-2|TRBV11-2|-|TRBD1
TGTGCCAGCAGCGAACGACGGACAGGGAGTTTTGGCTACACCTTC
CASSERRTGSFGYTF
>TRBJ1-4|TRBV15|-|TRBD1
TGTGCCACCAGCAGAGATGGAGGGACAGACGAAAAACTGTTTTTT
CATSRDGGTDEKLFF
>TRBJ2-7|TRBV28|-|TRBD1
TGTGCCAGCAGTTCTCCGGGACAGGGGATTTCAGAGCAGTACTTC
CASSSPGQGISEQYF
>TRBJ2-1|TRBV27|-|-
TGTGCCAGCAGTTTATCCATTGGGGACAAGTACAATGAGCAGTTCTTC
CASSLSIGDKYNEQFF
>TRBJ1-1|TRBV7-8|-|TRBD1
TGTGCCAGCAGCTTAGCCCCGACAGGGAGCACTGAAGCTTTCTTT
CASSLAPTGSTEAFF
>TRBJ2-7|TRBV14|-|-
TGTGCCAGCAGCCAAATATCAGGGGTTGACGAGCAGTACTTC
CASSQISGVDEQYF
>TRBJ2-7|TRBV28|-|TRBD1
TGTGCCAGCAACAGGGGGGCCTACGAGCAGTACTTC
CASNRGAYEQYF
>TRBJ2-7|TRBV27|once|TRBD2
TGTGCCAGCAGCCCAGGGACTAGCGGGATCTACGAGCAGTACTTC
CASSPGTSGIYEQYF
>TRBJ2-1|TRBV7-9|-|TRBD1
TGTGCCAGCAGCCCAACAGGGGACGATGAGCAGTTCTTC
CASSPTGDDEQFF
>TRBJ2-5|TRBV10-2|-|-
TGCGCCAGCTTATCCGGGTCGGGGGTTGGGACCCAGTACTTC
CASLSGSGVGTQYF
>TRBJ2-7|TRBV27|-|-
TGTGCCAGCAGTTTATCTCGGGGCTCCTACGAGCAGTACTTC
CASSLSRGSYEQYF
>TRBJ1-1|TRBV6-6|once|TRBD1
TGTGCCAGCAGATATGACGGGACAGGCGAAGCTTTCTTT
CASRYDGTGEAFF